This T cell receptor beta chain was captured in a study of T-cell memory formation after mild COVID-19. This CDR3 has 14 residues. The germline V gene encodes CDR1 SEHNR and CDR2 FQNEAQ (reference sequence). Trimming pared 3 bases from V and 5 bases from J, leaving 13 bases between. TCRdb analysed the 5' RACE reads with MiXCR anew, one entry per CDR3 protein. The data hold tens of thousands of distinct CDR3 sequences, with over 12% observed a single time. This TCR was sampled from a man between 18 and 35 years old who had mild COVID-19 (a few samples of this study predate the infection). Cell type and time point are not known. The sequencing sample was made of PBMCs or a T cell subset sorted from them (not recorded which). The rearrangement joins TRBV7-9 to TRBJ2-5; weak D call: TRBD2 (6 bases). The CDR3 protein is CASSFQAGPETQYF. DNA for the CDR3: TGTGCCAGCAGCTTCCAGGCGGGGCCGGAGACCCAGTACTTC.